A selection of T cell receptor beta chains follows, all from one sample in a study of blood T cell repertoires in COVID-19. TCRdb keeps only in-frame clones here, not all; method: immunoSEQ multiplex PCR. The sample includes under 300,000 clones, about 89% of them seen just once. Sequences were obtained from PBMCs or T cells enriched from blood (not recorded which). These receptors were collected from a woman aged 40 to 55 who had recovered from COVID-19. CDR3s include the opening cysteine and the closing phenylalanine or tryptophan. A D gene is named only where the DNA matches it firmly. Where a row states a size, it is once, few, many or the class of an expanded clone; other rows omit it.

>TRBV6-5|TRBJ1-1|-|-
TGTGCCAGCAGTTATAAGGGGTTGAACACTGAAGCTTTCTTT
CASSYKGLNTEAFF
>TRBV7-6|TRBJ2-3|-|-
TGTGCCAGCAGCTTAGAGGCAGAGACAACAGATACGCAGTATTTT
CASSLEAETTDTQYF
>TRBV5-1|TRBJ1-2|TRBD1|-
TGCGCCAGCAGCTTGGCAGGGGGCGACTATGGCTACACCTTC
CASSLAGGDYGYTF
>TRBV2|TRBJ1-6|TRBD1|-
TGTGCCAGCAGGGGGGACAGGGATAGTTCACCCCTCCACTTT
CASRGDRDSSPLHF
>TRBV27|TRBJ2-1|-|-
TGTGCCAGCAGTTTATCGGGGCGAGCTGGGGCGAGTGAGCAGTTCTTC
CASSLSGRAGASEQFF
>TRBV2|TRBJ1-5|-|once
TGTGCCAGCGGGGGGGGATATAGCAATCAGCCCCAGCATTTT
CASGGGYSNQPQHF
>TRBV25-1|TRBJ2-1|TRBD1|once
TGTGCCAGCAGTGACGGGACAGAGGAGAAGCAGTTCTTC
CASSDGTEEKQFF
>TRBV3-1/TRBV3-2|TRBJ2-5|TRBD2|-
TGTGCCAGCAGCCACAGGGGCGTCTCAGCGGGAGGGGCCCAAGAGACCCAGTACTTC
CASSHRGVSAGGAQETQYF
>TRBV27|TRBJ2-7|TRBD2|-
TGTGCCAGCAGCCAGAGGCGGGGGGTAAACTACGAGCAGTACTTC
CASSQRRGVNYEQYF
>TRBV5-1|TRBJ2-7|-|-
TGCGCCAGCAGCTTGGTTGTATCAGGGTCAGGGTCCTACGAGCAGTACTTC
CASSLVVSGSGSYEQYF
>TRBV20-1|TRBJ2-3|-|-
TGCAGTGCTGGTGGGCGGCAGACGGGCACAGATACGCAGTATTTT
CSAGGRQTGTDTQYF
>TRBV18|TRBJ1-1|-|-
TGTGCCAGTACAGGGAACACTGAAGCTTTCTTT
CASTGNTEAFF
>TRBV6-6|TRBJ2-7|-|-
TGTGCCAGCAGTCTACTCTACGAGCAGTACTTC
CASSLLYEQYF
>TRBV2|TRBJ2-1|TRBD1|few
TGTGCCAGTCGGGGACAGAGTGAGCAGTTCTTC
CASRGQSEQFF
>TRBV2|TRBJ1-4|TRBD1|-
TGTGCCAGCAGTGAAGGAGGGGGCGGGCAGAAACTGTTTTTT
CASSEGGGGQKLFF
>TRBV5-1|TRBJ2-7|-|-
TGCGCCAGCAGCTCGACAAACGCCTACGAGCAGTACTTC
CASSSTNAYEQYF
>TRBV3-1/TRBV3-2|TRBJ2-4|-|-
TGTGCCAGCAGCCAAGCCTTTCAGGAGGGACCCGAGTACTTC
CASSQAFQEGPEYF
>TRBV6-5|TRBJ2-7|-|few
TGTGCCAGCAGTTACGTGCGCTACTACGAGCAGTACTTC
CASSYVRYYEQYF
>TRBV4-1|TRBJ2-1|-|-
TGCGCCAGCAGCCAAGATCGGGGGACGGTCCGGTTCTTC
CASSQDRGTVRFF
>TRBV7-9|TRBJ2-7|-|-
TGTGCCAGCAGCTTAAAGGACAGAGCTTCCTACGAGCAGTACTTC
CASSLKDRASYEQYF
>TRBV5-6|TRBJ1-3|-|-
TGTGCCAGCAGCTTGGACAGGCAAGCTGGAAACACCATATATTTT
CASSLDRQAGNTIYF
>TRBV12-5|TRBJ2-7|TRBD1|-
TGTGCTAGTGGTTCACGGACAGGGGGCTACGAGCAGTACTTC
CASGSRTGGYEQYF
>TRBV18|TRBJ2-5|-|-
TGTGCCAGCTCCCTGACAGTTCAAGAGACCCAGTACTTC
CASSLTVQETQYF
>TRBV19|TRBJ1-2|-|-
TGTGCCAGTAGCAGAGACAAGAACTATGGCTACACCTTC
CASSRDKNYGYTF
>TRBV7-3|TRBJ2-5|TRBD1|-
TGTGCCAGCAGCTTAGCCGGGACAGGGGAAGAGACCCAGTACTTC
CASSLAGTGEETQYF
>TRBV7-9|TRBJ2-1|-|-
TGTGCCAGCAGCCCGGAGGGTTGGACCTACAATGAGCAGTTCTTC
CASSPEGWTYNEQFF
>TRBV7-6|TRBJ2-3|-|once
TGTGCCAGCAGCTTAGCCGCGGGAAGGTCAGATACGCAGTATTTT
CASSLAAGRSDTQYF
>TRBV28|TRBJ1-6|-|-
TGTGCCAGCAGGGAGGACAGCAATGTGAATTCACCCCTCCACTTT
CASREDSNVNSPLHF
>TRBV2|TRBJ2-2|TRBD2|-
TGTGCCAGCAGGGCCCCTTCGGGACTAGCGGGAGGGGTCACCGGGGAGCTGTTTTTT
CASRAPSGLAGGVTGELFF
>TRBV18|TRBJ1-4|-|-
TGTGCCAGCTCACTACGCAGGGCTAATGAAAAACTGTTTTTT
CASSLRRANEKLFF
>TRBV30|TRBJ1-2|-|once
TGTGCCTGGAGTGGAACAGGAACTCCTAACTATGGCTACACCTTC
CAWSGTGTPNYGYTF
>TRBV7-3|TRBJ2-6|TRBD1|-
TGTGCCAGCAGCATCCAAGGGACAGGGGTTTCTGGGGCCAACGTCCTGACTTTC
CASSIQGTGVSGANVLTF
>TRBV7-3|TRBJ2-1|TRBD1|-
TGTGCCAGCAGCTTGGGACAGGGGAGGTCGAATGAGCAGTTCTTC
CASSLGQGRSNEQFF
>TRBV4-3|TRBJ2-7|-|-
TGCGCCAGCAGCCAAGGTCAGGGCCCCCGCGAGCAGTACTTC
CASSQGQGPREQYF
>TRBV3-1/TRBV3-2|TRBJ2-3|-|-
TGTGCCAGCAGCCAGACTTCAAGCACAGATACGCAGTATTTT
CASSQTSSTDTQYF
>TRBV29-1|TRBJ1-2|-|-
TGCAGCGTTCCTTGGGCGGCCAGGGGCGATGGCTACACCTTC
CSVPWAARGDGYTF
>TRBV5-1|TRBJ1-6|-|once
TGCGCCAGCAGCTTGATCGGCGAGGGGGTTCATAATTCACCCCTCCACTTT
CASSLIGEGVHNSPLHF
>TRBV24-1|TRBJ1-1|-|-
TGTGCCACCAGTGTAGACCAGGGGCGGAACACTGAAGCTTTCTTT
CATSVDQGRNTEAFF
>TRBV3-1/TRBV3-2|TRBJ2-7|-|-
TGTGCCACCGGGGACTACGAGCAGTACTTC
CATGDYEQYF
>TRBV4-1|TRBJ1-5|-|-
TGCGCCAGCAGCCAGTGGGGGCTAAGTCAGCCCCAGCATTTT
CASSQWGLSQPQHF
>TRBV6-6|TRBJ1-1|-|-
TGTGCCAGCAGTAGACGGGAGGGGGAAAGCACTGAAGCTTTCTTT
CASSRREGESTEAFF
>TRBV6-5|TRBJ1-2|-|once
TGTGCCAGCAGTTATTTGGACAGCTATGGCTACACCTTC
CASSYLDSYGYTF
>TRBV7-8|TRBJ1-2|TRBD1|-
TGTGCCAGCAGCTTAGCCAGGGACAGGGAGGGAAACACCTTC
CASSLARDREGNTF
>TRBV4-1|TRBJ2-3|TRBD1|-
TGCGCCAGCAGCGAACAACAGGGGGTCACAGATACGCAGTATTTT
CASSEQQGVTDTQYF
>TRBV19|TRBJ1-6|-|once
TGTGCCAGTAGTGTTGCGACCAGCGCCTATAATTCACCCCTCCACTTT
CASSVATSAYNSPLHF
>TRBV27|TRBJ2-7|-|-
TGTGCCAGCAGTTTAGGGGCTTTTAACGAGCAGTACTTC
CASSLGAFNEQYF
>TRBV30|TRBJ1-1|-|-
TGTGCCTGGAGTGTACAAGGGGAAGTAACTTTCTTT
CAWSVQGEVTFF
>TRBV5-1|TRBJ2-7|TRBD2|-
TGCGCCAGCAGCCCGACTAGCGGGAGGCCCTCCTACGAGCAGTACTTC
CASSPTSGRPSYEQYF
>TRBV12-3/TRBV12-4|TRBJ1-1|-|few
TGTGCCAGCACCCAAAGGGACTTTCCACACCCTGCCTTT
CASTQRDFPHPAF
>TRBV2|TRBJ2-5|TRBD1|-
TGTGCCAGCAATAAGGGGGCAGCCGAAGAGACCCAGTACTTC
CASNKGAAEETQYF
>TRBV7-6|TRBJ2-1|TRBD2|-
TGTGCCAGCAGCTTATCCGAGACTAGCGGGGGTAGTTGGGGCAATGAGCAGTTCTTC
CASSLSETSGGSWGNEQFF
>TRBV30|TRBJ1-6|-|-
TGTGCCTGGAATGTCCAGGGCGGTTCACCCCTCCACTTT
CAWNVQGGSPLHF
>TRBV18|TRBJ2-6|TRBD1|-
TGTGCCAGCTCAGCCCGGGGTCAGGGGGCAACGGGGGCCAACGTCCTGACTTTC
CASSARGQGATGANVLTF
>TRBV6-1|TRBJ1-1|-|-
TGTGCCAGCAGTGAGGACAGAAGGCCGAACACTGAAGCTTTCTTT
CASSEDRRPNTEAFF
>TRBV4-3|TRBJ2-6|-|few
TGCGCCAGCAGCCAAGGGGGGGAATGGGCTGGGGCCAACGTCCTGACTTTC
CASSQGGEWAGANVLTF
>TRBV27|TRBJ2-7|-|-
TGTGCCAGCAGTGCAGGGACAACCTACGAGCAGTACTTC
CASSAGTTYEQYF
>TRBV13|TRBJ2-3|TRBD1|few
TGTGCCAGCAGCTTGACAGGGGCCCCCGGAGATACGCAGTATTTT
CASSLTGAPGDTQYF